The 13 T cell receptor beta chains below all came from one sample that was sequenced in a study of post-analysis software for immune sequencing data. Study-wide results and caveats: Five or six TRBV segments, TRBV5-6, TRBV5-1 and TRBV20-1 among them, were found more frequent in patients than controls.

Each TCR beta cDNA library carried unique molecular identifiers. TCRdb called the PCR reads again in MiXCR, with one record for every CDR3 protein. The table shows over 300,000 distinct CDR3 sequences, with 30% to 45% occurring only once. The antigens these receptors bind are not known. The specimen was blood. Receptor source: a girl between 5 and 17 years old with multiple sclerosis.

The genes are TRBV29-1 and TRBJ2-7; D is perhaps TRBD1 or TRBD2 (5 bases each). The CDR3 has 12 residues. From germline, CDR1 is SQVTM and CDR2 ANQGSEA. The ends were cut back, 7 bases at V and 3 bases at J, with 13 bases in the middle. The chain's CDR3 is CSAGDLYYEQYF. The DNA for the CDR3 is TGCAGCGCCGGGGACCTTTACTACGAGCAGTACTTC.

Remarks on this clonotype: At one of its ends the junction is not consistent with the germline gene, which may arise from a read error. V is TRBV7-2 and J is TRBJ2-3; the D gene is possibly TRBD2 (6 bases). The CDR3 runs to 13 residues. CDR1 SGHTA and CDR2 FQGNSA come from the germline V gene. The chain's CDR3 is CASSISGSDMQYF. CDR3 DNA sequence: TGTGCCAGCTCGATCAGCGGGTCAGATATGCAGTATTTT.

This clonotype was seen more than once but under ten times. The J gene is TRBJ1-1, the V gene TRBV20-1; D is unclear. In germline, CDR1 is DFQATT, CDR2 SNEGSKA (reference sequence). The CDR3 has 10 residues. V was pared by 2 bases and J by 3 bases, with 1 base between. The CDR3 loop reads CSARYTEAFF. The CDR3, as DNA: TGCAGTGCTAGATACACTGAAGCTTTCTTT.

This chain joins TRBV9 and TRBJ2-1, with TRBD2 matching over 11 bases. The end of the DNA is better explained by TRBJ2-7, so the J call may be wrong. The CDR3 runs 16 residues. Germline loops: CDR1 SGDLS, CDR2 YYNGEE. The DNA for the CDR3 is TGTGCCAGCAGCCCCCGGGGTAGCGGGGGGGCCTACGAGCAGTACTTC. The encoded protein is CASSPRGSGGAYEQYF.

The chain recombines TRBV6-1 with TRBJ2-3, with unresolved D. Germline loops: CDR1 MNHNS, CDR2 SASEGT. This CDR3 is built from 14 residues. Deletions cut 2 bases from V and 2 bases from J, with 8 bases between. The chain's CDR3 is CASSERGTTDTQYF. Here the CDR3 DNA reads TGTGCCAGCAGTGAAAGAGGCACCACAGATACGCAGTATTTT.

J is TRBJ1-2 and V is TRBV28; D may be TRBD1 (5 bases). With 8 bases removed from V and 0 bases from J, the gap between germline ends came to 10 bases. The CDR3 runs to 13 residues. Looked up from germline, CDR1 is MDHEN and CDR2 is SYDVKM. The CDR3 DNA is TGTGCCAGCGGGAGAGGGGCTAACTATGGCTACACCTTC. Residues: CASGRGANYGYTF.

The chain is built from TRBV20-1 and TRBJ2-7; D might be TRBD1 (6 bases). V was trimmed by 6 bases and J by 0 bases, leaving 12 bases between them. This CDR3 spans 13 amino acids. The V gene's germline CDR1 is DFQATT and CDR2 SNEGSKA (reference sequence). The chain's CDR3 is CSAFGDISYEQYF. The CDR3 DNA follows: TGCAGTGCGTTTGGGGACATCTCCTACGAGCAGTACTTC.

The table lists this clonotype with a few counts. V and J are TRBV29-1 and TRBJ2-3; 9 bases are a match to TRBD2. The CDR3 is made up of 14 amino acids. CDR1 and CDR2 (germline): SQVTM, ANQGSEA. V dropped 2 bases and J dropped 7; count of bases not matched to a gene: 7. The CDR3 loop reads CSVEPGLAQYTQYF. The CDR3, as DNA: TGCAGCGTTGAACCGGGACTAGCCCAATATACGCAGTATTTT.

This rearrangement joins TRBV28 to TRBJ2-7; tentative D call: TRBD2 (6 bases). The germline CDR1 and CDR2 sequences are MDHEN and SYDVKM. Between the trimmed V and J ends, which lost 5 bases and 10 bases, there was a span of 18 bases. There are 13 residues in the CDR3. The CDR3 loop is CASSPGRRALQYF. In DNA, the CDR3 is TGTGCCAGCAGTCCCGGGCGGAGGGCCCTCCAGTACTTC.

This clonotype was observed once. This rearrangement joins TRBV5-1 to TRBJ1-1, with 7 bases identical to TRBD1. Trimming took 1 base from V and 4 from J; bases not matched to a gene: 7. From germline, CDR1 is SGHRS and CDR2 YFSETQ. The CDR3 is 15 amino acids. The DNA of the CDR3 is TGCGCCAGCAGCTTGAGGGGGCTCGGTCTCACTGAAGCTTTCTTT. Translated: CASSLRGLGLTEAFF.

This rearrangement joins TRBV20-1 to TRBJ2-5, with 9 bases that match TRBD1. The end of the DNA fits TRBJ2-7 better, so the J call may be wrong. There are 13 residues in the CDR3. From germline, CDR1 is DFQATT and CDR2 SNEGSKA (reference sequence). Here the CDR3 reads CSARDRVTPEQYF. CDR3 DNA sequence: TGCAGTGCCCGGGACAGGGTGACCCCCGAGCAGTACTTC.

Worth noting for this clonotype: The junction does not match germline at one end; this may be a read error. CDR3 sequence: CANSLTSGGSYEQYF. The DNA for the CDR3 is TGTGCCAACAGCCTCACAAGCGGGGGCTCCTACGAGCAGTACTTC. This rearrangement joins TRBV7-2 to TRBJ2-7; 8 bases align to TRBD2. CDR1 SGHTA and CDR2 FQGNSA come from the germline V gene. The CDR3 covers 15 residues.

V is TRBV15 and J is TRBJ1-4; TRBD1 matches at 8 bases. Germline V CDR1 and CDR2: LNHNV, YYDKDF (reference sequence). This CDR3 region has 16 residues. The V and J ends lost 0 bases and 7 bases, in that order; junction bases with no gene match: 7. For the CDR3, the DNA is TGTGCCACCAGCAGAGAACCGACAGGGGCTGTTGAAAAACTGTTTTTT. Translation gives CATSREPTGAVEKLFF.